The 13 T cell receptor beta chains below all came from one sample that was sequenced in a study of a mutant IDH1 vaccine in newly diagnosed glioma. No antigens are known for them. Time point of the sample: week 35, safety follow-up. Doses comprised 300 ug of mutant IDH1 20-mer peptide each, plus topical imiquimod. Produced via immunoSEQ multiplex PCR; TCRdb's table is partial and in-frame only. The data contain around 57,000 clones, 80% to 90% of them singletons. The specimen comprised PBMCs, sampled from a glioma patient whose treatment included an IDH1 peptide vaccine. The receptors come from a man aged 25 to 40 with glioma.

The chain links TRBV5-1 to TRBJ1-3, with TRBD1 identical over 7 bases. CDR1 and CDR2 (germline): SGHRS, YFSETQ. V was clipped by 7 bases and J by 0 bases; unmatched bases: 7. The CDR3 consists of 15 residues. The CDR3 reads CASRPRGLSGNTIYF. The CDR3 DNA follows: TGCGCCAGCCGCCCAAGGGGGCTCTCTGGAAACACCATATATTTT.

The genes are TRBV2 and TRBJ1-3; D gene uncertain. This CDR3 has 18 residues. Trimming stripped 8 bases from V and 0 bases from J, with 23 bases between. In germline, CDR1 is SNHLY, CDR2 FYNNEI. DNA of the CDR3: TGTGCCAGCGCCAAGGAAAGAGTGCAGAAAACCTCTGGAAACACCATATATTTT. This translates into CASAKERVQKTSGNTIYF. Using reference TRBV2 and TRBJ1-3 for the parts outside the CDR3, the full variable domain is EPEVTQTPSHQVTQMGQEVILRCVPISNHLYFYWYRQILGQKVEFLVSFYNNEISEKSEIFDDQFSVERPDGSNFTLKIRSTKLEDSAMYFCASAKERVQKTSGNTIYFGEGSWLTVV.

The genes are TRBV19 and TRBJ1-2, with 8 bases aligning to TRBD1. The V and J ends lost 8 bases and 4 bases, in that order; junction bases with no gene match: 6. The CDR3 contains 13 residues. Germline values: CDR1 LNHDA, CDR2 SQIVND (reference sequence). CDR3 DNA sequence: TGTGCCAGTTCGGACAGGGCGGTCTATGGCTACACCTTC. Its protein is CASSDRAVYGYTF.

The CDR3 DNA follows: TGTGCCAGCAGCTTAGGTGCGGTGAACACTGAAGCTTTCTTT. Its translation is CASSLGAVNTEAFF. The chain employs TRBV7-9 and TRBJ1-1; D gene ambiguous. This CDR3 contains 14 residues. Between the trimmed V and J ends, which lost 1 base and 0 bases, there was a span of 6 bases. Looked up from germline, CDR1 is SEHNR and CDR2 is FQNEAQ (reference sequence).

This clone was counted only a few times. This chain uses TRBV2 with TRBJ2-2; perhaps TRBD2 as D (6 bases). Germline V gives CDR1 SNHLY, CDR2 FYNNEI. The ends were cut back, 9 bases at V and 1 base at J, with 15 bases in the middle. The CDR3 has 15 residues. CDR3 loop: CASNGRLQNTGELFF. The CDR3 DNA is TGTGCCAGTAACGGGAGACTACAGAACACCGGGGAGCTGTTTTTT. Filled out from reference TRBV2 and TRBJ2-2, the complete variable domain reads EPEVTQTPSHQVTQMGQEVILRCVPISNHLYFYWYRQILGQKVEFLVSFYNNEISEKSEIFDDQFSVERPDGSNFTLKIRSTKLEDSAMYFCASNGRLQNTGELFFGEGSRLTVL.

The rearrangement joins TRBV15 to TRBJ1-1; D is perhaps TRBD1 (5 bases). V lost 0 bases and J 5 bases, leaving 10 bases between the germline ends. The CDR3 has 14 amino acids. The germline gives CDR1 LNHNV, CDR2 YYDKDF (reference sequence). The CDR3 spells CATSREEGLTEAFF. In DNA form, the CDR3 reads TGTGCCACCAGCAGAGAGGAGGGGTTGACTGAAGCTTTCTTT.

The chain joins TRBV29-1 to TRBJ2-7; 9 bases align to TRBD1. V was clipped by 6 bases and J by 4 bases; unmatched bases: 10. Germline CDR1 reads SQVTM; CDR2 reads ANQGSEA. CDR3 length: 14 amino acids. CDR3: CSVGPGTGLYEQYF. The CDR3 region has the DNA TGCAGCGTCGGGCCAGGGACAGGGCTGTACGAGCAGTACTTC.

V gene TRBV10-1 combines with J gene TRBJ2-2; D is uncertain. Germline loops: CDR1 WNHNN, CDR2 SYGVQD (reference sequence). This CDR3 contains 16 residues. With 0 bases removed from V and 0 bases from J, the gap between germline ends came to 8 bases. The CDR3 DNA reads TGCGCCAGCAGTGAGTCCGGCAGCGCGAACACCGGGGAGCTGTTTTTT. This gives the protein CASSESGSANTGELFF.

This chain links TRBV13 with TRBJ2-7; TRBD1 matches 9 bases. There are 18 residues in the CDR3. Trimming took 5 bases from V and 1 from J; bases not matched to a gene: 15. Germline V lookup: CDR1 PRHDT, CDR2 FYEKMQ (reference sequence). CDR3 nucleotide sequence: TGTGCCAGCAGCACCCGGGACAGGGAAGGAGAGAATTCCTACGAGCAGTACTTC. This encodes CASSTRDREGENSYEQYF.

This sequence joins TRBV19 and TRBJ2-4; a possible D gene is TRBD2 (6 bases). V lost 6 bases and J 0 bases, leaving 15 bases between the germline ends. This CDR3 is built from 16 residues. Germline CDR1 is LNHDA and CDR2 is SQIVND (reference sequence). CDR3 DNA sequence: TGTGCCAGTAGACCCCGAGGAGGGGTAGCCAAAAACATTCAGTACTTC. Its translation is CASRPRGGVAKNIQYF.

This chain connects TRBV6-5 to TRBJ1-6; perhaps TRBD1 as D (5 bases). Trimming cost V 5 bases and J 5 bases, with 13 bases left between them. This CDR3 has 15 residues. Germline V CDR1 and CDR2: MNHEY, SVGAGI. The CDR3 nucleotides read TGTGCCAGCAGTCGCAGTAGGGGAAATAATTCACCCCTCCACTTT. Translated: CASSRSRGNNSPLHF.

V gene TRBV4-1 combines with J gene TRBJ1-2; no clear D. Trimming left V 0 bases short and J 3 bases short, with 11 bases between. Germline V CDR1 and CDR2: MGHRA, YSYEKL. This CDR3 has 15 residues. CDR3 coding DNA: TGCGCCAGCAGCCAAGATCCGAGCTGGGACTATGGCTACACCTTC. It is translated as CASSQDPSWDYGYTF.

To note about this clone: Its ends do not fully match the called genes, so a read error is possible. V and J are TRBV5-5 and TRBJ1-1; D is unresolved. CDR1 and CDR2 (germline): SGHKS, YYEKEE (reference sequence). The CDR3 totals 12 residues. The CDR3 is CASSYGNAEAFF. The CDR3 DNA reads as TGTGCCAGCAGCTATGGGAACGCTGAAGCTTTCTTT.